The 3 T cell receptor beta chains given below trace back to one sample, sequenced in a study of identical twins. Each CDR3 protein is one row after TCRdb ran MiXCR on the 5' RACE reads. The table lists 700,000 or so distinct CDR3 sequences, about 9.4% of them singletons, with roughly 0.9% in the top ten. The same data also went into a second study, on yellow fever vaccine responses in identical twins.

Specimen: PBMCs. All receptors derive from a woman aged 18-29 years in good health.

This clonotype has ten or more counts. The chain combines TRBV28 with TRBJ2-3, with 14 bases aligning to TRBD2. J gave up 1 base and V 6 bases, and 9 bases lay outside the gene matches. The CDR3 extends over 18 amino acids. Germline CDR1 reads MDHEN; CDR2 reads SYDVKM. The CDR3 bases are TGTGCCAGCAGCTCCCGGACTAGCGGGAGGAGTGGCACAGATACGCAGTATTTT. It specifies CASSSRTSGRSGTDTQYF.

This clonotype was observed a few times. This rearrangement joins TRBV3-1 to TRBJ2-5, with no clear D. There are 15 residues in the CDR3. Germline values: CDR1 LGHDT, CDR2 YNNKEL (reference sequence). Trimming shortened V by 0 bases and J by 1 base, and 9 bases separated the two germline ends. The CDR3 protein is CASSQDLTAQETQYF. The CDR3 DNA is TGTGCCAGCAGCCAAGATCTTACAGCCCAAGAGACCCAGTACTTC.

There are many counts of this clonotype. V and J are TRBV29-1 and TRBJ2-7; 11 bases are shared with TRBD2. From germline, CDR1 is SQVTM and CDR2 ANQGSEA. V was pared by 4 bases and J by 5 bases, with 7 bases of the junction left unmatched. The CDR3 contains 14 residues. The CDR3 loop is CSVGLAGSSNEQYF. CDR3 sequence (DNA): TGCAGCGTTGGACTAGCGGGATCTTCTAACGAGCAGTACTTC.